These 2 T cell receptor beta chains share one sample of origin, sequenced in a study of T cells in localized non-small cell lung cancer. Produced via immunoSEQ multiplex PCR; TCRdb's table is partial and in-frame only. The sample carries some 80,000 clones, approximately 84% recorded once. Sequenced here: peripheral blood, sampled before any cancer treatment. These receptors were collected from a man between 35 and 75 years old with stage I lung adenocarcinoma.

The V gene is TRBV30, the J gene TRBJ2-7, with TRBD1 as a possible D gene (5 bases). The CDR3 runs to 13 residues. Germline-derived CDR1 and CDR2 are GTSNPN and SVGIG (reference sequence). V was clipped by 3 bases and J by 2 bases, with 11 bases between them. CDR3 DNA: TGTGCCTGGAGGGTCACAGGCACCTACGAGCAGTACTTC. Translation: CAWRVTGTYEQYF.

The CDR3 DNA follows: TGCGCCAGCAGTTCACTCCCCCTTCGCACTGGAGGGGCCAACGTCCTGACTTTC. Translation: CASSSLPLRTGGANVLTF. This chain joins TRBV5-1 and TRBJ2-6; no definite D call. The CDR3 is made up of 18 amino acids. Germline V gives CDR1 SGHRS, CDR2 YFSETQ. V was cut by 5 bases and J by 4 bases, with 22 bases left in between.